The 10 T cell receptor beta chains below all came from one sample that was sequenced in a study of blood T cells in healthy people across ages. A second roughly 7 to 11 cycle PCR used barcoded and J-beta primers. TCRdb independently ran MiXCR on the 5' RACE reads; one entry per CDR3 protein. Of more than 550,000 distinct CDR3 sequences listed, roughly 20% were seen once; the top ten hold 20% to 25%. The sample consisted of blood. Receptors were obtained from a man aged 65 to 85 in good health.

The V and J genes are TRBV6-4 and TRBJ2-5, with no clear D. This CDR3 comprises 14 residues. V lost 0 bases, J lost 3 bases, and 8 bases lay in between. Per the germline V gene, CDR1 is MRHNA and CDR2 is SNTAGT. CDR3 region: CASSDSCWEETQYF. DNA for the CDR3: TGTGCCAGCAGTGACTCGTGCTGGGAAGAGACCCAGTACTTC.

This clonotype was observed a few times. The CDR3 is CASSQGQVGTDTQYF. As DNA, the CDR3 is TGCGCCAGCAGCCAAGGACAGGTTGGCACAGATACGCAGTATTTT. The chain couples TRBV4-3 to TRBJ2-3; weak D call: TRBD1 (6 bases). CDR3 length equals 15 residues. CDR1 is LGHNA and CDR2 is YSLEER in the germline V gene. Trimming stripped 1 base from V and 1 base from J, with 9 bases between.

The V and J genes are TRBV28 and TRBJ2-1; tentatively, D is TRBD1 or TRBD2 (5 bases each). V lost 1 base and J lost 16, with 14 bases in between. The V gene's germline CDR1 is MDHEN and CDR2 SYDVKM. This CDR3 is built from 12 residues. The CDR3 region has the DNA TGTGCCAGCAGTTTATTTGTAGGGGAGCGATTCTTC. Translation: CASSLFVGERFF.

The sample holds many counts of this clonotype. V and J are TRBV15 and TRBJ1-1; D is ambiguous. The CDR3 consists of 16 residues. From germline, CDR1 is LNHNV and CDR2 YYDKDF (reference sequence). Trimming left V 0 bases short and J 1 base short, with 12 bases between. This CDR3 is CATSRDPDPRNTEAFF. DNA of the CDR3: TGTGCCACCAGCAGAGATCCCGATCCTAGGAACACTGAAGCTTTCTTT.

The sample holds a few counts of this clonotype. The chain couples TRBV6-1 to TRBJ2-5; perhaps TRBD2 as D (6 bases). The DNA end is more similar to TRBJ2-7, so the J call may be wrong. Germline V CDR1 and CDR2: MNHNS, SASEGT. The CDR3 consists of 15 residues. This CDR3 reads CASSEAEGLPIEQYV. Here the CDR3 DNA reads TGTGCCAGCAGTGAAGCTGAGGGACTTCCAATCGAGCAGTACGTC.

This clonotype was seen a handful of times. The V and J genes are TRBV12-3 or TRBV12-4 and TRBJ2-3; the D gene is possibly TRBD2 (5 bases). V lost 1 base, J lost 7 bases, and 15 bases lay in between. The CDR3 has 15 residues. The CDR3, as DNA: TGTGCCAGCAGTTTAGGGACGGGAAGGGAGAATACGCAGTATTTT. This gives the protein CASSLGTGRENTQYF.

This clonotype was observed a handful of times. V usage is TRBV5-6 and J usage is TRBJ2-2; TRBD2 might be the D (7 bases). Germline CDR1 SGHDT, CDR2 YYEEEE. The CDR3 contains 15 residues. V was trimmed by 7 bases and J by 6 bases, leaving 19 bases between them. Written as DNA, the CDR3 is TGTGCCAGCGCTGGGCCGGGGGGCTACGCCGGGGAGCTGTTTTTT. Translation gives CASAGPGGYAGELFF.

Ten or more counts support this clonotype. J is TRBJ2-3 and V is TRBV20-1; D is unclear. The CDR3 loop spans 14 amino acids. CDR1 and CDR2 from the germline V gene are DFQATT and SNEGSKA (reference sequence). V gave up 0 bases and J gave up 2 bases, with 9 bases separating them. CDR3 bases: TGCAGTGCTAGAGATTCCGTTACCACAGATACGCAGTATTTT. This codes for CSARDSVTTDTQYF.

V gene TRBV18 combines with J gene TRBJ2-2; a weak D match, TRBD1 (6 bases). This CDR3 is 14 amino acids long. Germline CDR1 reads KGHSH; CDR2 reads LQKENI. V was pared by 4 bases and J by 7 bases, with 13 bases between. CDR3 in amino acids: CASSRDKGHGELFF. CDR3 bases: TGTGCCAGCTCACGGGACAAAGGCCACGGGGAGCTGTTTTTT.

This chain links TRBV11-2 with TRBJ2-1; 11 bases are a match to TRBD2. Per germline, CDR1 SGHAT and CDR2 FQNNGV. This CDR3 region has 18 residues. The V segment lost 4 bases and the J segment 4 bases; nucleotides outside the gene matches: 12. CDR3 DNA: TGTGCCAGCAGCTCACTTAACTCTAGCGGGAGGCATTACAATGAGCAGTTCTTC. As protein: CASSSLNSSGRHYNEQFF.